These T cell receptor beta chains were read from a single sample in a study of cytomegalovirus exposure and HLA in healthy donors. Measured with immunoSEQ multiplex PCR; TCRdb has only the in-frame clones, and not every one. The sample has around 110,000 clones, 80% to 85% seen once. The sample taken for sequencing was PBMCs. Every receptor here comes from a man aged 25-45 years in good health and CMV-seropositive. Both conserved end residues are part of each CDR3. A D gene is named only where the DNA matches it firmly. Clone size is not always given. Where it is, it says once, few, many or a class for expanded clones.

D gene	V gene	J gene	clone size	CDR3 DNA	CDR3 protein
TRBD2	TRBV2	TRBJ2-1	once	TGTGCCAGCAGTGATAGCGGGGGGTGGAATGAGCAGTTCTTC	CASSDSGGWNEQFF
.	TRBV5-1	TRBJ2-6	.	TGCGCCAGCAGCTTGACTGCCTCTGGGGCCAACGTCCTGACTTTC	CASSLTASGANVLTF
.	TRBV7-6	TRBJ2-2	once	TGTGCCAGCCTAGGTCCGAACACCGGGGAGCTGTTTTTT	CASLGPNTGELFF
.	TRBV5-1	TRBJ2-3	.	TGCGCCAGCAGCTTGAGGGGCTCCTCTTGGGAAGATACGCAGTATTTT	CASSLRGSSWEDTQYF
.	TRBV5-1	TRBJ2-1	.	TGCGCCAGCAGCTTGGCCGGGTCAGACAATGAGCAGTTCTTC	CASSLAGSDNEQFF
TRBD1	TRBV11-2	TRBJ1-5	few	TGTGCCAGCAGCGCTCGATACCCCACAGGGGGCAATCAGCCCCAGCATTTT	CASSARYPTGGNQPQHF
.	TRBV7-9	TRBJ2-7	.	TGTGCCAGCAGCTTACTCCAGGGGTCCTACGAGCAGTACTTC	CASSLLQGSYEQYF
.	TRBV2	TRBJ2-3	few	TGTGCCGGCAGATATTCTAGCACAGATACGCAGTATTTT	CAGRYSSTDTQYF
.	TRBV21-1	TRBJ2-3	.	TGTGCCAGCAGCAAAGTCGCCCCGACAGAGCTCACAGATACGCAGTATTTT	CASSKVAPTELTDTQYF
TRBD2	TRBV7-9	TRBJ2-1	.	TGTGCCAGCAGCTTAGGTCTTCAAGCGGGGTACAATGAGCAGTTCTTC	CASSLGLQAGYNEQFF
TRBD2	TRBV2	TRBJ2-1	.	TGTGCCAGCAGTGTCCGACTAGCGGGGGGGCCCTACAATGAGCAGTTCTTC	CASSVRLAGGPYNEQFF
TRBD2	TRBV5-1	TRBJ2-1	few	TGCGCCAGCTCCCTTACTAGCGGTGAGTCCCCCTACAATGAGCAGTTCTTC	CASSLTSGESPYNEQFF
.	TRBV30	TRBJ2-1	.	TGTGCCTGGAGTGTAGGCGGGAACTCCTACAATGAGCAGTTCTTC	CAWSVGGNSYNEQFF
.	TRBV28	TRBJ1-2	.	TGTGCCAGCAGAACAGGGTTGACCTACACCTTC	CASRTGLTYTF
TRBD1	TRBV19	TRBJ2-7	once	TGTGCCAGTAGTATGTTTCTCGGGACAGGGGGCTACGAGCAGTACTTC	CASSMFLGTGGYEQYF
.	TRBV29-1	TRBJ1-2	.	TGCAGCGTTTTCTCGGGTGGGAGGAGGGGCTACACCTTC	CSVFSGGRRGYTF
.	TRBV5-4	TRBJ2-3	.	TGTGCCAGCAGCTTGGGGTCAGCGAACACAGATACGCAGTATTTT	CASSLGSANTDTQYF
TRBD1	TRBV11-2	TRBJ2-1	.	TGTGCCAGCAGCTTAGAGCGGGGACAGGGGTACGAGCAGTTCTTC	CASSLERGQGYEQFF
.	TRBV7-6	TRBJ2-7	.	TGTGCCAGCAGCATCGGGACCGGAGGGTCCTACGAGCAGTACTTC	CASSIGTGGSYEQYF
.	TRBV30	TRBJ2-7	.	TGTGCCTGGGACGGGGGCTCCTACGAGCAGTACTTC	CAWDGGSYEQYF
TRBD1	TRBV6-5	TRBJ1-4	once	TGTGCCAGCAGTTTGGACAGGGCTAATGAAAAACTGTTTTTT	CASSLDRANEKLFF
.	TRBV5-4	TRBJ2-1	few	TGTGCCAGCAGCCCGAGACTAGGTCGCAATGAGCAGTTCTTC	CASSPRLGRNEQFF
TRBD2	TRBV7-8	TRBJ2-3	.	TGTGCCAGCAGCTTAAGGTCCGGGACTAGTTTGTCAGATACGCAGTATTTT	CASSLRSGTSLSDTQYF
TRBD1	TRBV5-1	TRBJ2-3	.	TGCGCCAGCAGCACCCGAGGGGTAGGGGGCCTGGGCACAGATACGCAGTATTTT	CASSTRGVGGLGTDTQYF
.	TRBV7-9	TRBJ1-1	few	TGTGCCAGCAGCTTCCTAAACCGGAACACTGAAGCTTTCTTT	CASSFLNRNTEAFF
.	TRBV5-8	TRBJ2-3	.	TGTGCCAGCAGCCGAGCGCGGTTTCGCACAGATACGCAGTATTTT	CASSRARFRTDTQYF